These T cell receptor beta chains were read from a single sample in a study of T cell changes during pregnancy in multiple sclerosis. Some clones are missing from TCRdb's copy, which holds only in-frame ones; the method was immunoSEQ multiplex PCR. This table has around 51,000 clones, 93% appearing once. Sample: peripheral blood, taken in the second trimester of pregnancy. These receptors all come from a female donor with multiple sclerosis, enrolled in a pregnancy study. The CDR3 runs from the conserved cysteine through the conserved F or W. The D gene is left open where the match is weak. Expanded clones get a size class; other rows say once, few or many, or leave the size out.

D gene: NA; V gene: TRBV27; J gene: TRBJ2-3; clone size: NA; CDR3 protein: CASSYISVVWGSTDTQYF; CDR3 DNA: TGTGCCAGCAGTTATATATCGGTCGTTTGGGGCTCCACAGATACGCAGTATTTT
D gene: TRBD1; V gene: TRBV5-6; J gene: TRBJ1-2; clone size: NA; CDR3 protein: CASSTRDRRGNYGYTF; CDR3 DNA: TGTGCCAGCAGCACCCGGGACAGGAGGGGTAACTATGGCTACACCTTC
D gene: NA; V gene: TRBV28; J gene: TRBJ2-7; clone size: NA; CDR3 protein: CASSLGGSGRRYEQYF; CDR3 DNA: TGTGCCAGCAGTTTAGGGGGTTCTGGGAGGCGGTACGAGCAGTACTTC
D gene: TRBD1; V gene: TRBV6-1; J gene: TRBJ2-5; clone size: NA; CDR3 protein: CASSGTGNFQETQYF; CDR3 DNA: TGTGCCAGCAGTGGGACAGGAAACTTCCAAGAGACCCAGTACTTC
D gene: NA; V gene: TRBV9; J gene: TRBJ1-1; clone size: NA; CDR3 protein: CATSQGTDTEAFF; CDR3 DNA: TGTGCCACCTCCCAGGGGACGGACACTGAAGCTTTCTTT
D gene: NA; V gene: TRBV18; J gene: TRBJ1-2; clone size: NA; CDR3 protein: CASSPYPRGTYGYTF; CDR3 DNA: TGTGCCAGCTCACCATATCCTCGGGGAACCTATGGCTACACCTTC
D gene: NA; V gene: TRBV25-1; J gene: TRBJ2-6; clone size: NA; CDR3 protein: CASSEFVGAGANVLTF; CDR3 DNA: TGTGCCAGCAGTGAATTCGTAGGGGCTGGGGCCAACGTCCTGACTTTC
D gene: NA; V gene: TRBV30; J gene: TRBJ2-1; clone size: NA; CDR3 protein: CAWSRGGSYRFF; CDR3 DNA: TGTGCCTGGAGCAGAGGAGGGAGTTATCGGTTCTTC
D gene: TRBD1; V gene: TRBV7-9; J gene: TRBJ1-5; clone size: NA; CDR3 protein: CASSPRGEGAYSNQPQHF; CDR3 DNA: TGTGCCAGCAGCCCGAGAGGTGAGGGGGCCTATAGCAATCAGCCCCAGCATTTT
D gene: NA; V gene: TRBV4-3; J gene: TRBJ2-1; clone size: NA; CDR3 protein: CASSQDRGLTYEQFF; CDR3 DNA: TGCGCCAGCAGCCAAGACAGGGGATTGACGTATGAGCAGTTCTTC
D gene: TRBD2; V gene: TRBV7-6; J gene: TRBJ2-1; clone size: NA; CDR3 protein: CASSPEREYLNEQFF; CDR3 DNA: TGTGCCAGCAGCCCGGAGCGGGAGTATCTCAATGAGCAGTTCTTC
D gene: NA; V gene: TRBV4-1; J gene: TRBJ2-1; clone size: NA; CDR3 protein: CASSQMDGGSEQFF; CDR3 DNA: TGCGCCAGCAGCCAGATGGACGGAGGCAGTGAGCAGTTCTTC
D gene: TRBD1; V gene: TRBV18; J gene: TRBJ2-3; clone size: few; CDR3 protein: CASSRDRGTDTQYF; CDR3 DNA: TGTGCCAGCTCACGGGACAGGGGCACAGATACGCAGTATTTT
D gene: NA; V gene: TRBV7-9; J gene: TRBJ1-3; clone size: NA; CDR3 protein: CASSRDIASGNTIYF; CDR3 DNA: TGTGCCAGCAGCCGGGACATCGCCTCTGGAAACACCATATATTTT
D gene: TRBD1; V gene: TRBV18; J gene: TRBJ2-5; clone size: NA; CDR3 protein: CASSPDRVGTQYF; CDR3 DNA: TGTGCCAGCTCACCTGACAGGGTGGGGACCCAGTACTTC
D gene: NA; V gene: TRBV5-4; J gene: TRBJ2-7; clone size: once; CDR3 protein: CASSLSRTAYEQYF; CDR3 DNA: TGTGCCAGCAGCTTGTCCCGTACTGCCTACGAGCAGTACTTC
D gene: NA; V gene: TRBV19; J gene: TRBJ2-7; clone size: NA; CDR3 protein: CASSIAPGTLYEQYF; CDR3 DNA: TGTGCCAGTAGTATAGCCCCCGGGACACTCTACGAGCAGTACTTC
D gene: NA; V gene: TRBV6-6; J gene: TRBJ1-4; clone size: NA; CDR3 protein: CASSHDSFNEKLFF; CDR3 DNA: TGTGCCAGCAGTCACGACAGCTTTAATGAAAAACTGTTTTTT
D gene: TRBD2; V gene: TRBV19; J gene: TRBJ2-7; clone size: NA; CDR3 protein: CATAGGAHEQYF; CDR3 DNA: TGTGCCACAGCGGGAGGGGCCCACGAGCAGTACTTC
D gene: NA; V gene: TRBV9; J gene: TRBJ1-6; clone size: NA; CDR3 protein: CASSVGGQSPLHF; CDR3 DNA: TGTGCCAGCAGCGTAGGGGGCCAATCACCCCTCCACTTT
D gene: NA; V gene: TRBV18; J gene: TRBJ2-3; clone size: NA; CDR3 protein: CASSPGGDTQYF; CDR3 DNA: TGTGCCAGCTCACCAGGGGGGGATACGCAGTATTTT
D gene: TRBD1; V gene: TRBV29-1; J gene: TRBJ1-1; clone size: NA; CDR3 protein: CSVEGRGLAAFF; CDR3 DNA: TGCAGCGTTGAAGGGAGGGGGCTTGCGGCTTTCTTT
D gene: NA; V gene: TRBV9; J gene: TRBJ1-3; clone size: NA; CDR3 protein: CASSLAQGYSGNTIYF; CDR3 DNA: TGTGCCAGCAGCTTGGCTCAGGGTTACTCTGGAAACACCATATATTTT
D gene: TRBD1; V gene: TRBV5-1; J gene: TRBJ2-7; clone size: NA; CDR3 protein: CASSLGDSFYEQYF; CDR3 DNA: TGCGCCAGCAGCTTGGGGGACAGTTTCTACGAGCAGTACTTC
D gene: NA; V gene: TRBV7-2; J gene: TRBJ1-1; clone size: NA; CDR3 protein: CASSSTVTEAFF; CDR3 DNA: TGTGCCAGCAGCTCGACAGTCACTGAAGCTTTCTTT
D gene: TRBD2; V gene: TRBV28; J gene: TRBJ2-3; clone size: NA; CDR3 protein: CASSLLLAGGRNTQYF; CDR3 DNA: TGTGCCAGCAGTTTACTACTAGCGGGAGGGAGGAATACGCAGTATTTT